The 9 T cell receptor beta chains presented below share a single source sample, sequenced in a study of blood T cell repertoires in COVID-19. TCRdb's copy holds only in-frame clones and misses some; the assay was immunoSEQ multiplex PCR. The table has roughly 410,000 clones, 70% to 90% seen once. Material: peripheral blood. Every receptor here comes from a woman in her 40s with COVID-19, enrolled during active disease.

This chain connects TRBV28 to TRBJ1-4; D uncertain. The germline V gene encodes CDR1 MDHEN and CDR2 SYDVKM. The CDR3 loop spans 14 amino acids. Trimming took off 2 bases at V and 0 bases at J, with 4 bases between the two ends. The chain's CDR3 is CASSLVATNEKLFF. DNA of the CDR3: TGTGCCAGCAGTTTAGTAGCAACTAATGAAAAACTGTTTTTT. The variable domain in full, completed from reference TRBV28 and TRBJ1-4, reads DVKVTQSSRYLVKRTGEKVFLECVQDMDHENMFWYRQDPGLGLRLIYFSYDVKMKEKGDIPEGYSVSREKKERFSLILESASTNQTSMYLCASSLVATNEKLFFGSGTQLSVL.

This clone was seen only a few times. This chain joins TRBV6-2 or TRBV6-3 and TRBJ1-6; D is possibly TRBD1 (6 bases). Trimming stripped 2 bases from V and 10 bases from J, with 9 bases between. Per the germline V gene, CDR1 is MNHEY and CDR2 is SVGEGT. The CDR3 runs to 13 residues. For the CDR3, the DNA is TGTGCCAGCAGTTACAGGGACAACTCACCCCTCCACTTT. This encodes CASSYRDNSPLHF.

This CDR3 is CASSINRGSNTEAFF. CDR3 sequence (DNA): TGTGCCAGCAGCATCAACAGGGGTTCGAACACTGAAGCTTTCTTT. This chain joins TRBV5-8 and TRBJ1-1; 7 bases are shared with TRBD1. Germline V lookup: CDR1 SGHTS, CDR2 YDEGEE. CDR3 length: 15 residues. The ends lost 4 bases at V and 1 base at J; junction bases unmatched: 7.

The chain has TRBV18 and TRBJ1-1, with a tentative D call TRBD1 (5 bases). CDR3 length: 15 residues. Germline V CDR1 and CDR2: KGHSH, LQKENI. Trimming stripped 6 bases from V and 5 bases from J, with 19 bases between. The DNA of the CDR3 is TGTGCCAGCTCCTTCAAGCGGGGACCCCCGACTGAAGCTTTCTTT. Protein: CASSFKRGPPTEAFF.

The V call is TRBV19, the J call TRBJ1-5; the match to TRBD1 covers 7 bases. This CDR3 is built from 16 residues. The germline V gene has CDR1 LNHDA and CDR2 SQIVND (reference sequence). V shed 3 bases and J 3 bases; nucleotides not matched to a gene: 8. CDR3 bases: TGTGCCAGTAGTATTCGAGACAGGGCCGACAATCAGCCCCAGCATTTT. It translates to CASSIRDRADNQPQHF.

This clone was counted once. At one end the junction does not follow the germline gene, possibly because of a read error. The chain employs TRBV7-7 and TRBJ2-3, with D perhaps matching TRBD1 (6 bases). The CDR3 is made up of 16 amino acids. Looked up from germline, CDR1 is SSHAT and CDR2 is FNYEAQ (reference sequence). Here the CDR3 DNA reads TGTGCTAGCAGCTCCGGTTCGAACAGGGAAGCCGATACGCAGTATTTT. Residues: CASSSGSNREADTQYF.

The V gene is TRBV29-1, the J gene TRBJ1-1; TRBD1 might be the D (6 bases). Germline CDR1 reads SQVTM; CDR2 reads ANQGSEA. This CDR3 has 15 residues. V was shortened by 4 bases and J by 2 bases, with 17 bases between the two germline ends. CDR3 in DNA: TGCAGCGTTGTTGGGGGACATAGGTTTAACACTGAAGCTTTCTTT. It yields the protein CSVVGGHRFNTEAFF.

The rearrangement uses TRBV2 and TRBJ1-2, with TRBD1 as a possible D gene (6 bases). The CDR3 consists of 14 residues. V was clipped by 2 bases and J by 2 bases, with 9 bases between them. Germline CDR1 reads SNHLY; CDR2 reads FYNNEI. The CDR3 DNA follows: TGTGCCAGCAGTGAAAGGACAGCAAACTATGGCTACACCTTC. Translating gives CASSERTANYGYTF.

J is TRBJ1-1 and V is TRBV6-5; D not certain. The ends were cut back, 7 bases at V and 1 base at J, with 7 bases in the middle. The CDR3 has 12 residues. Germline assignment: CDR1 MNHEY and CDR2 SVGAGI. CDR3 residues: CASTRGNTEAFF. CDR3 sequence (DNA): TGTGCCAGCACCCGAGGGAACACTGAAGCTTTCTTT.